This T cell receptor (beta chain) was recovered during a study of graft-versus-host responses after intestinal transplantation. Study summary: Anti-thymocyte globulin induction was given to all recipients, followed by tacrolimus and steroids for two to four years.

V was shortened by 5 bases and J by 11 bases, with 25 bases between the two germline ends. Germline V CDR1 and CDR2: MDHEN, SYDVKM. The CDR3 has 16 amino acids. Here immunoSEQ multiplex PCR was the method, and the copy in TCRdb shows in-frame clones only, minus some. The sample shows tens of thousands of clones, nearly 90% of them seen only once. Turning to this clone: Antigen specificity is unknown.

General study results and limits: With peak circulating GvH clone levels came an association with early post-transplant HvG declines. Across patients carrying graft-donor T cell macrochimerism, allografts held high graft-versus-host to host-versus-graft clonal ratios. Some GvH clones appeared in ileal mucosa or blood before recipient bone marrow.

The rearrangement uses TRBV28 and TRBJ2-4, with a weak D call TRBD2 (5 bases). The source material was unstimulated CD8+ T cells sorted from spleen or lymph node cells, sampled before transplant. This clonotype originated in a human donor who was the organ donor for an intestinal transplant. The CDR3 here is CASSTGFAGRGSLQYF. CDR3 nucleotides: TGTGCCAGCAGTACTGGCTTCGCCGGCCGGGGAAGCCTTCAGTACTTC. The full variable domain, completed using reference TRBV28 and TRBJ2-4, is DVKVTQSSRYLVKRTGEKVFLECVQDMDHENMFWYRQDPGLGLRLIYFSYDVKMKEKGDIPEGYSVSREKKERFSLILESASTNQTSMYLCASSTGFAGRGSLQYFGAGTRLSVL.